This record looks at one T cell receptor beta chain sequence and its context. This clonotype came up many times. The antigen it binds to is not known. Base qualities are not provided; no much larger clone lies one nucleotide away. cDNA was synthesized by template-switch 5'RACE using a primer carrying a 10-nucleotide random unique molecular identifier by which each TCR transcript was tagged. Over 190 million TCR-beta sequences, covering 15-18 subjects, were produced in each sequencing run. Total RNA was extracted with the RNeasy kit. The KAPA Real-time Library Amplification kit was used to amplify TCR-beta VDJ regions with primers for the TCR constant region and the 5'RACE anchor. Sample indexes and Illumina adaptors were added in a first PCR, and a second PCR then increased library yield. After Ampure bead purification, the roughly 650 bp TCR product was size-selected on a 2% E-gel SizeSelection system. Before pooling, libraries had their quality checked on a Bioanalyzer, their concentration measured with Qubit, and their quantity determined with the Kapa Library Quantification kit. Libraries were sequenced paired-end 2 x 150 bp on an Illumina HiSeq 2500. To increase sequence diversity, roughly 24-32% phiX was spiked into each library pool. The paper's processing steps were these. Quality-filtered reads were processed with the UMI-based MiGEC pipeline, and over 85% of raw TCR sequences were removed by the MiGEC pipeline during error correction. VDJ genes were aligned to IMGT germline references, and clonotypes were defined by unique CDR3 amino acid sequence plus V-J genes. Clonal expansion, Shannon diversity, and CDR3 relatedness (CalcPairwiseDistances, ClusterSamples) were evaluated with VDJtools, and phylogenetic trees were built with CLCbio workbench. A clone was classed as expanded if it had 8 or more unique UMIs, a cutoff based on coefficient-of-variation modelling across technical triplicates. TCRdb trimmed public reads at Q25 via fastp, called clones via MiXCR and kept in-frame beta chains. Rows with one shared CDR3 protein collapse into an entry with the most common genes and DNA. TCRdb's processing, not the authors' own work, is the source of the V and J calls. Present in this sample are under 20,000 distinct CDR3 sequences, approximately 2.5% of which were seen just once. Clones ranked in the top ten supply under 5.5% of the sample.

V gives up 3 bases and J gives up 0 bases, and the segment between their germline ends measures 8 bases. CDR1 DFQATT and CDR2 SNEGSKA are derived from the germline V gene (reference sequence). The CDR3, from cysteine to phenylalanine, totals 13 residues. Of the read, only the CDR3 DNA is kept; its 39 bases are in frame from base 1. These data are taken from a study of neurological immune-mediated disorders (dated by TCRdb to the late 2010s). General notes on the study: Among the roughly 34 multiple sclerosis patients, relapsing-remitting MS was present in some 30 and secondary progressive MS was present in 3. The approximately 110 TCR-beta libraries covered PBMC samples along with longitudinal samples, technical triplicates, and paired sorted CD4+ and CD8+ T-cell subsets. Peripheral blood TCR-beta repertoires from patients with HTLV-I-associated myelopathy (HAM/TSP), patients with multiple sclerosis, and healthy controls were compared in the study using UMI-based sequencing. The cohort comprised 60 to 75 subjects: approximately 15 HAM/TSP patients, around 34 multiple sclerosis patients and 20 or so healthy controls.

Unsorted PBMC libraries were generated from 2 million PBMCs stored in RNAlater at -80 °C until RNA extraction. The multiple sclerosis patients were enrolled in a US clinical protocol that used magnetic resonance imaging to evaluate disease progression. Peripheral blood underwent Ficoll-Hypaque density gradient centrifugation to isolate PBMCs, which were then cryopreserved in liquid nitrogen. Overall study results and their limits: No identical CDR3 amino acid sequences were found to be shared among expanded clones across subjects, suggesting that TCR-beta repertoires were private in all groups. In a phylogenetic analysis, the repertoires of 18 out of 34 MS patients fell into a single cluster of related CDR3 sequences, pointing to a possible signature at the repertoire level. The highest TCR clonal expansion was observed in HAM/TSP patients, whereas the lowest was observed in MS patients, even when compared with healthy controls. No association of the MS cluster with clinical or MRI features was observed, and the need for larger cohorts was stated by the authors.

The sample comprised PBMCs. The clonotype was recovered from a woman aged 18-30 years with multiple sclerosis. In this chain, TRBV20-1 is recombined with TRBJ1-1, with the D segment identity uncertain. The CDR3 reads as follows: CSASDPMNTEAFF. At the DNA level, the sequence is TGCAGTGCTAGTGACCCCATGAACACTGAAGCTTTCTTT.